The table lists the clone carrying this T cell receptor beta chain with a count of one. The data were taken from a study of PD-1 blockade in mismatch repair-deficient tumors. Assay used: immunoSEQ multiplex PCR; TCRdb lists only in-frame clones, some missing. This sample carries some 120,000 clones, approximately 86% of them seen once, and the ten largest clones take approximately 12%. Germline CDR1 SGHRS, CDR2 YFSETQ. CDR3 length: 13 residues. The V end lost 1 base, the J end lost 6 bases, and 10 bases lay between the germline ends. Material: peripheral blood, obtained 44 weeks after starting pembrolizumab. The chain employs TRBV5-1 and TRBJ1-2; the D is unclear. The sequence derives from an adult with mismatch repair-deficient cancer. The DNA for the CDR3 is TGCGCCAGCAGCTTGTCAGGACGTAATGGCTACACCTTC. Translation gives CASSLSGRNGYTF.